This T cell receptor (beta chain) came from a study of OX40 agonist ivuxolimab in advanced cancers. Using immunoSEQ multiplex PCR, the repertoire was profiled, and TCRdb retains in-frame clones only, with some absent. The sample lists fewer than 90,000 clones, approximately 90% occurring once. About this clone itself: The antigen is undetermined.

Study-wide results and caveats: Near-lowest levels of clonal expansion characterized partial responders at 0.1-3.0 mg/kg.

The source material was CD4+ or CD8+ T cells sorted from blood, sampled in a trial of the OX40 agonist ivuxolimab. The receptor's source is an adult with an advanced solid tumor such as melanoma, head and neck, liver or kidney cancer.

CDR3 amino acids: CASSLGGRSSDTGELFF. CDR3 DNA sequence: TGTGCCAGCAGCTTGGGAGGACGGAGTAGTGACACCGGGGAGCTGTTTTTT. The chain couples TRBV5-6 to TRBJ2-2; D is unresolved. The CDR3 is 17 residues long. Trimming stripped 0 bases from V and 3 bases from J, with 15 bases between. CDR1 is SGHDT and CDR2 is YYEEEE in the germline V gene.